This TCR beta chain was found in a study of T cell responses to AZD1222 COVID-19 vaccine. Concerning this clone itself: Antigen specificity is unknown.

The method was immunoSEQ multiplex PCR; TCRdb's version includes in-frame clones alone and lacks a portion of them. The table records approximately 50,000 clones, about 86% of them present only once. V lost 0 bases, J lost 0 bases, and 8 bases lay in between. Germline assignment: CDR1 LNHDA and CDR2 SQIVND (reference sequence). This CDR3 comprises 16 residues. The study, taken as a whole, reports: Most donors were white British and more were female, and clonal diversity was possibly underestimated. The peak T cell response came first, and repertoires were sampled only after it. Spike-specific TCR breadth and depth rose after two AZD1222 doses.

Pooling covered second doses at about 4 or about 12 weeks. The sequences come from peripheral blood, collected 28 days after the second AZD1222 dose. This sequence joins TRBV19 and TRBJ2-2; tentatively, D is TRBD1 (5 bases). The TCR was taken from an adult who received the AZD1222 COVID-19 vaccine. CDR3 loop: CASSIDSTANTGELFF. In nucleotides, the CDR3 is TGTGCCAGTAGTATAGATTCGACAGCGAACACCGGGGAGCTGTTTTTT. Full variable domain (outside the CDR3, taken from reference TRBV19 and TRBJ2-2): DGGITQSPKYLFRKEGQNVTLSCEQNLNHDAMYWYRQDPGQGLRLIYYSQIVNDFQKGDIAEGYSVSREKKESFPLTVTSAQKNPTAFYLCASSIDSTANTGELFFGEGSRLTVL.